The 6 T cell receptor beta chains below were found in one sample sequenced in a study of T-cell memory formation after mild COVID-19. Via MiXCR, TCRdb re-called the 5' RACE reads, giving one row per CDR3 protein. Of some 290,000 distinct CDR3 sequences in the sample, roughly 16% were seen once. Sequencing was performed on PBMCs or a T cell subset sorted from them (not recorded which). These receptor sequences come from a man aged 18 to 29 who had mild COVID-19 (a few samples of this study predate the infection). Cell type and time point are not known.

This clonotype was observed many times. The rearrangement joins TRBV2 to TRBJ2-5, with 7 bases identical to TRBD1. There are 11 residues in the CDR3. Germline CDR1 SNHLY, CDR2 FYNNEI. With V trimmed by 10 bases and J by 5 bases, 4 bases remained unmatched. The CDR3 loop is CATQGWETQYF. Written as DNA, the CDR3 is TGTGCCACACAGGGGTGGGAGACCCAGTACTTC.

This clonotype was counted many times. Compared with germline, one end of the junction differs, possibly owing to a read error. The rearrangement uses TRBV5-6 and TRBJ1-6, with 11 positions matching TRBD1. CDR1 is SGHDT, CDR2 YYEEEE, per germline. This CDR3 has 15 residues. CDR3 DNA sequence: TGTGCCAGCAACTTGAGAGGGACAGGGGGTTCACCCCTCCACTTT. Translated: CASNLRGTGGSPLHF.

The CDR3 is CSARGRDSLRNEQFF. CDR3 sequence (DNA): TGCAGTGCTAGAGGTAGGGACTCCCTAAGGAATGAGCAGTTCTTC. V usage is TRBV20-1 and J usage is TRBJ2-1; a possible D gene is TRBD2 (6 bases). Germline lookup yields CDR1 DFQATT and CDR2 SNEGSKA (reference sequence). With 1 base removed from V and 7 bases from J, the gap between germline ends came to 17 bases. The CDR3 is 15 amino acids.

This chain uses TRBV19 with TRBJ2-2; D not resolved. This CDR3 is built from 14 residues. Germline V gives CDR1 LNHDA, CDR2 SQIVND (reference sequence). V gave up 7 bases and J gave up 4 bases, with 13 bases separating them. CDR3 sequence: CASTETRSTGELFF. The CDR3 DNA is TGTGCCAGTACGGAAACCCGGAGCACCGGGGAGCTGTTTTTT.

The chain has TRBV12-5 and TRBJ2-2; 7 nucleotides match TRBD1. The V segment lost 3 bases and the J segment 0 bases; nucleotides outside the gene matches: 4. Germline CDR1 and CDR2: LGHNT and FRNRAP. This CDR3 is 16 amino acids long. The CDR3 reads CASGFSTGTNTGELFF. CDR3 coding DNA: TGTGCTAGTGGTTTCTCGACAGGGACGAACACCGGGGAGCTGTTTTTT.

The V gene is TRBV7-3, the J gene TRBJ2-2, with D perhaps matching TRBD1 or TRBD2 (5 bases each). Germline CDR1 SGHTA, CDR2 FQGTGA. Trimming pared 2 bases from V and 1 base from J, leaving 8 bases between. The CDR3 runs to 15 residues. CDR3 loop: CASSLVGGNTGELFF. The CDR3 DNA reads as TGTGCCAGCAGCTTAGTTGGGGGGAACACCGGGGAGCTGTTTTTT.